This T cell receptor (beta chain) was identified in a study of T cell changes during pregnancy in multiple sclerosis. V lost 6 bases and J lost 11; bases outside the gene matches: 15. Germline CDR1 SNHLY, CDR2 FYNNEI. The CDR3 has 16 amino acids. The assay was immunoSEQ multiplex PCR, and TCRdb's table has in-frame clones only and misses some. The sample shows some 100,000 clones, around 93% of them seen only once. This specimen consisted of peripheral blood, obtained before pregnancy. The chain carries TRBV2 and TRBJ2-2; 10 positions agree with TRBD2. This clonotype was sampled from a female donor with multiple sclerosis, enrolled in a pregnancy study. Here the CDR3 DNA reads TGTGCCAGCAGAGTCATAGCGGGAGGCCCGTCTGGAGAGCTGTTTTTT. It encodes CASRVIAGGPSGELFF.